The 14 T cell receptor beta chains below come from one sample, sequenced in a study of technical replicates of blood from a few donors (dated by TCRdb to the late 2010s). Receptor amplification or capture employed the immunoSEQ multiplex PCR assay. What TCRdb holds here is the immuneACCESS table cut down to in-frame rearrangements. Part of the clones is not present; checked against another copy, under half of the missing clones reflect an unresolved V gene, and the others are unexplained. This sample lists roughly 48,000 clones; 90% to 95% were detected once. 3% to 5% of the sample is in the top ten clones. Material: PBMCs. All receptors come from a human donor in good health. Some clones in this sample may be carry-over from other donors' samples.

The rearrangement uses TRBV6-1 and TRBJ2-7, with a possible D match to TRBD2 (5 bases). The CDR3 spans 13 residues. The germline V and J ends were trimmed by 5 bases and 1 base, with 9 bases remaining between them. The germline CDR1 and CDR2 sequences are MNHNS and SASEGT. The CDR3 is CASSHTRSYEQYF. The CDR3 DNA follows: TGTGCCAGCAGTCATACTAGATCCTACGAGCAGTACTTC.

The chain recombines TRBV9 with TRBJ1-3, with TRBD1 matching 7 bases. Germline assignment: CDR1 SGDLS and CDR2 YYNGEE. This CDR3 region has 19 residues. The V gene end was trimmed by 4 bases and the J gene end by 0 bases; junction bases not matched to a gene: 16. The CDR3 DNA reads TGTGCCAGCAGCCCGCGCCCCCTGGACAGGACGAACTCTGGAAACACCATATATTTT. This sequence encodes CASSPRPLDRTNSGNTIYF.

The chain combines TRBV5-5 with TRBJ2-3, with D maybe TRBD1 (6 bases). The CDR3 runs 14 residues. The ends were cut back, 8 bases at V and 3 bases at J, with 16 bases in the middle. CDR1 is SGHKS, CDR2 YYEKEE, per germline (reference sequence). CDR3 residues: CASFRDIGTDTQYF. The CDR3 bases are TGTGCCAGTTTCCGGGACATCGGGACAGATACGCAGTATTTT.

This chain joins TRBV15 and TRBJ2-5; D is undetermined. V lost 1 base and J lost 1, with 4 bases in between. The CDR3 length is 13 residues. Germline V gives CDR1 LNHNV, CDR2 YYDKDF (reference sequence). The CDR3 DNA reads TGTGCCACCAGCAGAGTAGTCCAAGAGACCCAGTACTTC. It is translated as CATSRVVQETQYF. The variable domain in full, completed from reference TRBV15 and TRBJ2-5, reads DAMVIQNPRYQVTQFGKPVTLSCSQTLNHNVMYWYQQKSSQAPKLLFHYYDKDFNNEADTPDNFQSRRPNTSFCFLDIRSPGLGDTAMYLCATSRVVQETQYFGPGTRLLVL.

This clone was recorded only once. The CDR3 is CASSNRDAYEQYF. In DNA, the CDR3 is TGTGCCAGCAGTAACAGGGACGCCTACGAGCAGTACTTC. The chain employs TRBV6-5 and TRBJ2-7, with D tentatively TRBD1 (6 bases). There are 13 residues in the CDR3. V lost 5 bases and J 2 bases, leaving 10 bases between the germline ends. Germline CDR1 MNHEY, CDR2 SVGAGI.

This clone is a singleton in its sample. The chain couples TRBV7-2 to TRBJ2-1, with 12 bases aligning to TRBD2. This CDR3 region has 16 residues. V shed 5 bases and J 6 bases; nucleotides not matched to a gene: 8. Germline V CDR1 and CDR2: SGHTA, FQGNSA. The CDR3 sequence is CASSLGLAGGSNEQFF. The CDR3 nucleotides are TGTGCCAGCAGCCTAGGGCTAGCGGGAGGGAGCAATGAGCAGTTCTTC.

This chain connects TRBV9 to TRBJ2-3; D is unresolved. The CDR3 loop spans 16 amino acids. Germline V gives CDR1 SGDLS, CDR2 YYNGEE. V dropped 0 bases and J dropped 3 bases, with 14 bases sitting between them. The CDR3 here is CASSVAGSEVTDTQYF. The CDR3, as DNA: TGTGCCAGCAGCGTAGCTGGGTCAGAGGTTACAGATACGCAGTATTTT.

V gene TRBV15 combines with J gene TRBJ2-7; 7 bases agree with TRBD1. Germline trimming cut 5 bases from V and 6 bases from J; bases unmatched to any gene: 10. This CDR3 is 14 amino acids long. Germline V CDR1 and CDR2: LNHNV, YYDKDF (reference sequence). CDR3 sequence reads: CATSSGTVYGEQYF. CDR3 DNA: TGTGCCACCAGCTCCGGGACAGTGTATGGCGAGCAGTACTTC. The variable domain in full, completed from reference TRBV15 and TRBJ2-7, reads DAMVIQNPRYQVTQFGKPVTLSCSQTLNHNVMYWYQQKSSQAPKLLFHYYDKDFNNEADTPDNFQSRRPNTSFCFLDIRSPGLGDTAMYLCATSSGTVYGEQYFGPGTRLTVT.

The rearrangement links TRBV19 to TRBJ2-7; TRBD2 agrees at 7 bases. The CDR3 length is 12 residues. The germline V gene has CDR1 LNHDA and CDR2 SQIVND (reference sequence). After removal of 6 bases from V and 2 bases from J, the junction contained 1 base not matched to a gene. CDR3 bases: TGTGCCAGTAGGGGAGGGCCCTACGAGCAGTACTTC. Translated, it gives CASRGGPYEQYF. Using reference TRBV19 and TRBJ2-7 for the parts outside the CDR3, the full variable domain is DGGITQSPKYLFRKEGQNVTLSCEQNLNHDAMYWYRQDPGQGLRLIYYSQIVNDFQKGDIAEGYSVSREKKESFPLTVTSAQKNPTAFYLCASRGGPYEQYFGPGTRLTVT.

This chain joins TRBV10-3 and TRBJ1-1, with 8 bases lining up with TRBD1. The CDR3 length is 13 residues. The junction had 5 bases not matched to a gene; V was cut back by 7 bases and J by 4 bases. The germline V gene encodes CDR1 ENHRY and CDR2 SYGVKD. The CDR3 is CAINLGQGTEAFF. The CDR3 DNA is TGTGCCATCAACCTAGGACAGGGCACTGAAGCTTTCTTT.

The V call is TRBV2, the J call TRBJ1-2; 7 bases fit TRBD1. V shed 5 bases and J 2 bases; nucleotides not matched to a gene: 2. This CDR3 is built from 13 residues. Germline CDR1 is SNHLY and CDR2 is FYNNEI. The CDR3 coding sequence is TGTGCCAGCAGTTTACAGGGGAACTATGGCTACACCTTC. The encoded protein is CASSLQGNYGYTF.

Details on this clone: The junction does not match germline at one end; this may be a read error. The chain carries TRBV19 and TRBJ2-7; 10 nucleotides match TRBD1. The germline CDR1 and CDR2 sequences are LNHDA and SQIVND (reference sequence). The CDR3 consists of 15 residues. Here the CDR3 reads CATSTTPGQGYEQYF. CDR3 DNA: TGTGCCACTAGTACGACCCCGGGACAGGGGTACGAGCAGTACTTC.

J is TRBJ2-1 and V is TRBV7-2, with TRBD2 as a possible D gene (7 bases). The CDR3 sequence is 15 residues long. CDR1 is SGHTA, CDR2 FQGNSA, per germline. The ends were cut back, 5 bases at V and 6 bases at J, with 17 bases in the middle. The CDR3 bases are TGTGCCAGCAGCACCCGGGGGCTAGCGGCCAATGAGCAGTTCTTC. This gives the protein CASSTRGLAANEQFF.

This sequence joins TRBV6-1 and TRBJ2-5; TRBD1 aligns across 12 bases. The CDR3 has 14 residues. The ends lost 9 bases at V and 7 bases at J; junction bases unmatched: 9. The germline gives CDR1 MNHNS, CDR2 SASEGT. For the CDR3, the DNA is TGTGCCAGTGACCGGGACAGGGGGCTGGGGACCCAGTACTTC. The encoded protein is CASDRDRGLGTQYF.